These 29 T cell receptor beta chains came from one sample sequenced in a study of technical replicates of blood from a few donors. Libraries were prepared by immunoSEQ multiplex PCR; TCRdb keeps only in-frame clonotypes and omits some of them. The sample lists approximately 97,000 clones; about 95% were seen once. Sequencing was performed on T cells isolated from PBMCs. The receptors come from a human donor in good health.

The gene calls are TRBV9 and TRBJ2-6, with D maybe TRBD1 (5 bases). CDR3 length equals 16 residues. CDR1 is SGDLS and CDR2 is YYNGEE in the germline V gene. Trimming left V 6 bases short and J 2 bases short, with 15 bases between. CDR3 nucleotide sequence: TGTGCCAGCACCAGGGTCCTAGGGGCTGGGGCCAACGTCCTGACTTTC. It translates to CASTRVLGAGANVLTF.

The chain is built from TRBV6-1 and TRBJ1-4; 7 bases map to TRBD1. Per germline, CDR1 MNHNS and CDR2 SASEGT. Trimming took 6 bases from V and 13 from J; bases not matched to a gene: 17. This CDR3 comprises 15 residues. CDR3 nucleotide sequence: TGTGCCAGCAGGGATTACACCGACCGGCACAGGGGACTGTTTTTT. It specifies CASRDYTDRHRGLFF.

This chain uses TRBV18 with TRBJ1-2, with TRBD1 identical over 7 bases. This CDR3 is built from 13 residues. CDR1 and CDR2 (germline): KGHSH, LQKENI. Losses at the gene ends were 6 bases for V and 7 bases for J; bases not matched to a gene: 8. The CDR3 DNA sequence: TGTGCCAGCTCGTCCGACAGGGTTGCTGGCTACACCTTC. Protein product: CASSSDRVAGYTF.

This sequence joins TRBV6-6 and TRBJ1-3; the D gene is possibly TRBD1 (5 bases). This CDR3 has 14 residues. The V end lost 2 bases, the J end lost 0 bases, and 5 bases lay between the germline ends. Germline lookup yields CDR1 MNHNY and CDR2 SVGAGI (reference sequence). CDR3 coding DNA: TGTGCCAGCAGTTACGACAGCTCTGGAAACACCATATATTTT. Residues: CASSYDSSGNTIYF.

The chain employs TRBV4-1 and TRBJ2-3; a possible D gene is TRBD1 (5 bases). The germline CDR1 and CDR2 sequences are MGHRA and YSYEKL. V lost 1 base and J 2 bases, leaving 10 bases between the germline ends. The CDR3 sequence is 15 residues long. The CDR3 region has the DNA TGCGCCAGCAGCCAAGGGAACAGGTACACAGATACGCAGTATTTT. Protein product: CASSQGNRYTDTQYF.

The chain combines TRBV5-1 with TRBJ1-1; D might be TRBD1 (5 bases). This CDR3 is 18 amino acids long. Trimming removed 2 bases at V and 4 bases at J, with 24 bases between. The germline V gene has CDR1 SGHRS and CDR2 YFSETQ. The CDR3 protein is CASSLFVRETARGTEAFF. CDR3 DNA: TGCGCCAGCAGCTTATTCGTGCGGGAGACTGCTAGGGGCACTGAAGCTTTCTTT.

The V and J genes are TRBV4-1 and TRBJ2-7; a weak D match, TRBD1 (6 bases). Trimming stripped 1 base from V and 1 base from J, with 8 bases between. The CDR3 has 14 amino acids. Germline V gives CDR1 MGHRA, CDR2 YSYEKL. CDR3 bases: TGCGCCAGCAGCCAAGGGGACATTTCCTACGAGCAGTACTTC. Its translation is CASSQGDISYEQYF.

The chain recombines TRBV19 with TRBJ1-1, with D possibly being TRBD1 (5 bases). Germline-derived CDR1 and CDR2 are LNHDA and SQIVND (reference sequence). The CDR3 contains 13 residues. Trimming removed 3 bases at V and 7 bases at J, with 12 bases between. Written as DNA, the CDR3 is TGTGCCAGTAGTATTACATCGGGGGGTGAAGCTTTCTTT. This gives the protein CASSITSGGEAFF.

V is TRBV4-3 and J is TRBJ2-1, with 10 positions matching TRBD2. This CDR3 has 15 residues. The germline CDR1 and CDR2 sequences are LGHNA and YSLEER. Trimming cost V 0 bases and J 8 bases; bases outside gene matches: 4. The CDR3: CASSQDASGSYEQFF. Here the CDR3 DNA reads TGCGCCAGCAGCCAAGACGCTAGCGGGAGTTATGAGCAGTTCTTC.

The J gene is TRBJ1-3, the V gene TRBV11-2; possible D gene TRBD1, 6 bases. Trimming left V 2 bases short and J 4 bases short, with 9 bases between. CDR1 is SGHAT, CDR2 FQNNGV, per germline. This CDR3 contains 14 residues. The CDR3 DNA is TGTGCCAGCAGCTTAACAGGGTTCGGAAACACCATATATTTT. Its translation: CASSLTGFGNTIYF.

The chain uses TRBV10-2 and TRBJ2-3; 9 bases map to TRBD2. CDR3 length: 13 amino acids. The trim removed 6 bases at V and 4 bases at J, leaving 2 bases unmatched. Germline V gene data show CDR1 as WSHSY and CDR2 as SAAADI. Written as DNA, the CDR3 is TGCGCCAGCAGGACTAGCGGCGCAGATACGCAGTATTTT. Protein: CASRTSGADTQYF.

J is TRBJ2-3 and V is TRBV11-2, with 9 bases fitting TRBD2. Losses at the gene ends were 4 bases for V and 4 bases for J; bases not matched to a gene: 9. Germline CDR1 reads SGHAT; CDR2 reads FQNNGV. This CDR3 has 16 residues. For the CDR3, the DNA is TGTGCCAGCAGCTATGGTGGCGGGAGGGCATCAGATACGCAGTATTTT. Its translation: CASSYGGGRASDTQYF.

The chain couples TRBV28 to TRBJ2-7; 7 nucleotides agree with TRBD1. The germline CDR1 and CDR2 sequences are MDHEN and SYDVKM. V lost 6 bases to trimming and J lost 3 bases; unmatched junction nucleotides: 8. The CDR3 is 14 residues long. The CDR3 DNA reads TGTGCCAGCAGAACAGGGGTTGGCTACTACGAGCAGTACTTC. Protein sequence: CASRTGVGYYEQYF.

V usage is TRBV5-1 and J usage is TRBJ2-1, with a possible D match to TRBD1 (6 bases). The CDR3 consists of 17 residues. The germline V and J ends were trimmed by 5 bases and 8 bases, with 26 bases remaining between them. Germline V gene sequence: CDR1 SGHRS, CDR2 YFSETQ. The CDR3, as DNA: TGCGCCAGCAGTAGGGGGACCGGATTTTTTGGGGCGGATGAGCAGTTCTTC. The encoded protein is CASSRGTGFFGADEQFF.

The CDR3 region is CASSVGATYNEQFF. DNA of the CDR3: TGTGCCAGCAGCGTAGGGGCAACCTACAATGAGCAGTTCTTC. The chain combines TRBV9 with TRBJ2-1; the D is unclear. V lost 0 bases, J lost 2 bases, and 6 bases lay in between. Per germline, CDR1 SGDLS and CDR2 YYNGEE. The CDR3 sequence is 14 residues long.

This chain uses TRBV15 with TRBJ2-5; 12 nucleotides line up with TRBD2. CDR1 is LNHNV, CDR2 YYDKDF, per germline (reference sequence). Trimming cost V 0 bases and J 3 bases; bases outside gene matches: 5. The CDR3 consists of 17 residues. CDR3 protein: CATSRDLPSGREETQYF. The CDR3, as DNA: TGTGCCACCAGCAGAGATCTTCCTAGCGGGAGGGAAGAGACCCAGTACTTC.

CDR3 in amino acids: CASRAGLNTEAFF. The CDR3 DNA reads as TGTGCCAGCAGGGCAGGGTTGAACACTGAAGCTTTCTTT. The V call is TRBV6-1, the J call TRBJ1-1; D perhaps matches TRBD1 (5 bases). This CDR3 has 13 residues. Germline assignment: CDR1 MNHNS and CDR2 SASEGT. V lost 6 bases to trimming and J lost 0 bases, with 8 bases between them.

This sequence joins TRBV4-3 and TRBJ2-1, with D uncertain. The germline V and J ends were trimmed by 1 base and 2 bases, with 18 bases remaining between them. The length of the CDR3 is 18 residues. CDR1 and CDR2 from the germline V gene are LGHNA and YSLEER. CDR3 DNA: TGCGCCAGCAGCCAAGGATTTGGGTTTACGCAGGCCTACAATGAGCAGTTCTTC. Translated, it gives CASSQGFGFTQAYNEQFF.

V gene TRBV11-3 combines with J gene TRBJ1-1; D call uncertain. The CDR3 has 13 amino acids. The ends were cut back, 3 bases at V and 11 bases at J, with 16 bases in the middle. Per the germline V gene, CDR1 is SGHNT and CDR2 is YENEEA. CDR3 sequence: CASSFGEIAGAFF. The CDR3 DNA is TGTGCCAGCAGCTTCGGGGAAATAGCGGGGGCTTTCTTT.

The V and J genes are TRBV6-5 and TRBJ2-2; no clear D gene. There are 12 residues in the CDR3. Germline assignment: CDR1 MNHEY and CDR2 SVGAGI. V was pared by 2 bases and J by 5 bases, with 3 bases between. This CDR3 is CASSYATGELFF. The DNA of the CDR3 is TGTGCCAGCAGTTACGCGACCGGGGAGCTGTTTTTT.

This rearrangement joins TRBV7-8 to TRBJ2-1; 14 nucleotides agree with TRBD2. Germline CDR1 SGHVS, CDR2 FQNEAQ. J was trimmed by 1 base and V by 5 bases; bases with no gene match: 13. CDR3 length: 20 residues. CDR3 in amino acids: CASSIRLAGGPISSYNEQFF. The CDR3 DNA is TGTGCCAGCAGCATAAGACTAGCGGGAGGGCCCATATCATCCTACAATGAGCAGTTCTTC.

This rearrangement joins TRBV30 to TRBJ2-5; D possibly corresponds to TRBD2 (6 bases). Germline V gene sequence: CDR1 GTSNPN, CDR2 SVGIG (reference sequence). The CDR3 is 12 amino acids. The germline V and J ends were trimmed by 2 bases and 3 bases, with 7 bases remaining between them. The CDR3 sequence: CAWSTGEETQYF. The CDR3 DNA is TGTGCCTGGAGTACGGGAGAAGAGACCCAGTACTTC.

V and J are TRBV27 and TRBJ2-3; TRBD1 matches 7 bases. The CDR3 has 17 amino acids. The J segment lost 10 bases and the V segment lost 5 bases, leaving 21 bases of the junction unmatched. Germline lookup yields CDR1 MNHEY and CDR2 SMNVEV (reference sequence). The CDR3 sequence is CASSLRGDREISVSQYF. The DNA of the CDR3 is TGTGCCAGCAGTCTCCGGGGTGACAGGGAGATTTCAGTATCGCAGTATTTT.

The chain is built from TRBV19 and TRBJ2-3; 8 nucleotides line up with TRBD2. Germline CDR1 reads LNHDA; CDR2 reads SQIVND (reference sequence). V shed 3 bases and J 1 base; nucleotides not matched to a gene: 9. The length of the CDR3 is 17 residues. This chain's CDR3 is CASSMVGGRWGTDTQYF. The CDR3 region has the DNA TGTGCCAGTAGTATGGTTGGCGGGAGGTGGGGCACAGATACGCAGTATTTT.

The chain employs TRBV19 and TRBJ2-5; tentatively, D is TRBD1 (5 bases). This CDR3 spans 18 amino acids. Germline V gives CDR1 LNHDA, CDR2 SQIVND (reference sequence). Trimming stripped 6 bases from V and 4 bases from J, with 27 bases between. CDR3 sequence reads: CASSPWGENLIYRETQYF. The CDR3 DNA follows: TGTGCCAGTAGCCCATGGGGCGAGAATTTGATATACCGAGAGACCCAGTACTTC.

This chain joins TRBV5-6 and TRBJ2-5; 7 bases agree with TRBD1. The J segment lost 6 bases and the V segment lost 3 bases, leaving 8 bases of the junction unmatched. Germline V gene data show CDR1 as SGHDT and CDR2 as YYEEEE. The CDR3 is made up of 14 amino acids. The DNA of the CDR3 is TGTGCCAGCAGCTCCTACGGGACAGTTCAGACCCAGTACTTC. This sequence encodes CASSSYGTVQTQYF.

The V call is TRBV9, the J call TRBJ1-1; TRBD1 might be the D (6 bases). CDR1 is SGDLS and CDR2 is YYNGEE in the germline V gene. The CDR3 sequence is 20 residues long. V dropped 2 bases and J dropped 1 base, with 27 bases sitting between them. This chain's CDR3 is CASSVEAGVVDMTKNTEAFF. The CDR3 nucleotides read TGTGCCAGCAGCGTCGAGGCAGGGGTGGTCGATATGACGAAGAACACTGAAGCTTTCTTT.

The gene calls are TRBV27 and TRBJ2-7, with a tentative D call TRBD2 (6 bases). Germline CDR1 reads MNHEY; CDR2 reads SMNVEV (reference sequence). The CDR3 has 13 residues. Trimming removed 6 bases from V and 7 bases from J, with 16 bases in between. CDR3 residues: CASSRRSAGEQYF. In DNA form, the CDR3 reads TGTGCCAGCAGCCGAAGGTCGGCGGGGGAGCAGTACTTC.

This chain uses TRBV19 with TRBJ2-3; 8 positions match TRBD2. The germline V gene has CDR1 LNHDA and CDR2 SQIVND (reference sequence). V was pared by 3 bases and J by 3 bases, with 2 bases of the junction left unmatched. The CDR3 has 14 residues. In DNA form, the CDR3 reads TGTGCCAGTAGTATTGCGGGAGGAACAGATACGCAGTATTTT. This sequence encodes CASSIAGGTDTQYF.